Each of the 24 T cell receptor beta chains below was sequenced from the same sample in a study of cytomegalovirus exposure and HLA in healthy donors. The primer mix had 60 Vbeta and 13 Jbeta primers. Repertoires were generated with immunoSEQ multiplex PCR, while TCRdb's copy carries only in-frame clones and drops some. The data show about 130,000 clones, around 78% seen once. The sequencing sample was made of PBMCs. All receptors come from a man between 35 and 55 years old in good health and CMV-seronegative.

The V gene is TRBV28, the J gene TRBJ1-2; no clear D gene. This CDR3 has 11 residues. The V end was cut by 6 bases, the J end by 7 bases, with 9 bases between. Germline values: CDR1 MDHEN, CDR2 SYDVKM. The CDR3 region is CASRIPVGYTF. The CDR3 DNA is TGTGCCAGCAGGATTCCGGTTGGCTACACCTTC.

The CDR3 region has the DNA TGTGCCAGCAGTTTGTCCGGGACAGGGGGCTTTGGTCAGCCCCAGCATTTT. Translated, it gives CASSLSGTGGFGQPQHF. The chain joins TRBV28 to TRBJ1-5, with TRBD1 identical over 12 bases. This CDR3 has 17 amino acids. The ends lost 3 bases at V and 6 bases at J; junction bases unmatched: 9. CDR1 is MDHEN and CDR2 is SYDVKM in the germline V gene.

The V and J genes are TRBV5-1 and TRBJ2-3, with D maybe TRBD1 (5 bases). CDR3 length: 14 residues. V was pared by 4 bases and J by 1 base, with 10 bases between. Germline V gene data show CDR1 as SGHRS and CDR2 as YFSETQ. CDR3 protein: CASSPSTGTDTQYF. DNA of the CDR3: TGCGCCAGCAGCCCTTCGACAGGCACAGATACGCAGTATTTT.

V gene TRBV2 combines with J gene TRBJ2-7, with 7 bases aligning to TRBD1. The CDR3 is 14 residues long. V lost 6 bases to trimming and J lost 4 bases; unmatched junction nucleotides: 9. Germline V gives CDR1 SNHLY, CDR2 FYNNEI. The CDR3 DNA follows: TGTGCCAGCAGCCCACAGGGGCCGTTATACGAGCAGTACTTC. It translates to CASSPQGPLYEQYF.

Only one count was recorded for this clone. The V and J genes are TRBV29-1 and TRBJ2-2; maybe TRBD2 (6 bases). Germline V gene sequence: CDR1 SQVTM, CDR2 ANQGSEA. V was shortened by 5 bases and J by 3 bases, with 7 bases between the two germline ends. This CDR3 is 12 amino acids long. The CDR3 nucleotides are TGCAGCGTTACGGGGGACACCGGGGAGCTGTTTTTT. It specifies CSVTGDTGELFF.

V and J are TRBV18 and TRBJ2-5; D call uncertain. The CDR3 consists of 14 residues. Germline-derived CDR1 and CDR2 are KGHSH and LQKENI. Trimming took off 0 bases at V and 1 base at J, with 6 bases between the two ends. The CDR3: CASSPPGVQETQYF. The CDR3 region has the DNA TGTGCCAGCTCACCACCCGGAGTCCAAGAGACCCAGTACTTC.

The chain uses TRBV5-6 and TRBJ1-6, with TRBD1 as a possible D gene (6 bases). This CDR3 contains 16 residues. Germline V gene lookup returns CDR1 SGHDT and CDR2 YYEEEE. V lost 0 bases and J 7 bases, leaving 14 bases between the germline ends. Here the CDR3 reads CASSLARDIVNSPLHF. The CDR3, as DNA: TGTGCCAGCAGCTTGGCCCGGGACATCGTAAATTCACCCCTCCACTTT.

V and J are TRBV4-1 and TRBJ2-1; 8 bases agree with TRBD1. V lost 3 bases to trimming and J lost 7 bases; unmatched junction nucleotides: 14. The CDR3 length is 17 residues. Germline V gene lookup returns CDR1 MGHRA and CDR2 YSYEKL. Here the CDR3 reads CASSHPKSGGRVNEQFF. As DNA, the CDR3 is TGCGCCAGCAGCCACCCTAAATCAGGGGGCCGCGTGAATGAGCAGTTCTTC.

J is TRBJ2-1 and V is TRBV7-2, with TRBD2 matching over 13 bases. The CDR3 is 16 amino acids. Germline-derived CDR1 and CDR2 are SGHTA and FQGNSA. The junction had 8 bases not matched to a gene; V was cut back by 0 bases and J by 12 bases. The CDR3 loop reads CASSLAGTSGTGLQFF. In DNA form, the CDR3 reads TGTGCCAGCAGCTTAGCTGGGACTAGCGGGACGGGATTGCAGTTCTTC.

The chain recombines TRBV4-1 with TRBJ2-7, with D unresolved. CDR1 and CDR2 from the germline V gene are MGHRA and YSYEKL. The length of the CDR3 is 16 residues. Trimming stripped 0 bases from V and 3 bases from J, with 15 bases between. CDR3 DNA: TGCGCCAGCAGCCAAGATAGTCCGTCCCATGACTACGAGCAGTACTTC. Amino acid sequence: CASSQDSPSHDYEQYF.

This clone has only a few counts. This chain links TRBV6-6 with TRBJ1-1; D gene uncertain. The CDR3 extends over 16 amino acids. Between the trimmed V and J ends, which lost 2 bases and 3 bases, there was a span of 16 bases. Looked up from germline, CDR1 is MNHNY and CDR2 is SVGAGI (reference sequence). This CDR3 is CASSYPGTGKDTEAFF. DNA for the CDR3: TGTGCCAGCAGTTACCCGGGTACGGGAAAGGACACTGAAGCTTTCTTT.

CDR3 amino acids: CASKGQPSQETQYF. The CDR3 DNA reads as TGTGCCAGCAAAGGACAGCCCTCCCAAGAGACCCAGTACTTC. The chain is built from TRBV7-2 and TRBJ2-5; D perhaps matches TRBD1 (6 bases). CDR1 SGHTA and CDR2 FQGNSA come from the germline V gene. V dropped 7 bases and J dropped 1 base, with 13 bases sitting between them. The CDR3 length is 14 residues.

The chain is built from TRBV19 and TRBJ2-7, with D maybe TRBD1 (6 bases). CDR3 length: 15 amino acids. Germline CDR1 reads LNHDA; CDR2 reads SQIVND (reference sequence). V dropped 6 bases and J dropped 5 bases, with 20 bases sitting between them. This CDR3 is CASSITGSGSHEQYF. CDR3 bases: TGTGCCAGTAGCATTACAGGGAGTGGTAGCCACGAGCAGTACTTC. The entire variable domain, with the rest obtained from reference TRBV19 and TRBJ2-7, is as follows: DGGITQSPKYLFRKEGQNVTLSCEQNLNHDAMYWYRQDPGQGLRLIYYSQIVNDFQKGDIAEGYSVSREKKESFPLTVTSAQKNPTAFYLCASSITGSGSHEQYFGPGTRLTVT.

In this sample, this clone turned up a few times. V and J are TRBV4-1 and TRBJ2-1, with TRBD2 matching over 8 bases. The CDR3 spans 15 residues. The germline V gene encodes CDR1 MGHRA and CDR2 YSYEKL. Unmatched junction bases numbered 8, after V lost 3 bases and J lost 7 bases. For the CDR3, the DNA is TGCGCCAGCAGCCAGCCCCTCCGGGGGGGGAATGAGCAGTTCTTC. Amino acids: CASSQPLRGGNEQFF.

This clone was observed a handful of times. V gene TRBV10-1 combines with J gene TRBJ1-5, with D possibly TRBD1 on 6 matching bases. This CDR3 comprises 12 residues. Germline-derived CDR1 and CDR2 are WNHNN and SYGVQD (reference sequence). V lost 9 bases to trimming and J lost 3 bases, with 9 bases between them. CDR3 loop: CASRGYNQPQHF. CDR3 nucleotides: TGCGCCAGTAGGGGGTACAATCAGCCCCAGCATTTT.

Only a few counts were recorded for this clone. An end of the junction differs from the germline gene, which may be a read error. V gene TRBV7-9 combines with J gene TRBJ1-1; D is possibly TRBD1 (5 bases). Germline CDR1 and CDR2: SEHNR and FQNEAQ (reference sequence). The CDR3 runs to 12 residues. The CDR3 loop reads CSSSLEGRGTFF. The CDR3 region has the DNA TGTTCCAGCAGCTTAGAAGGGAGGGGCACTTTCTTT. The whole variable domain, remainder taken from reference TRBV7-9 and TRBJ1-1, is DTGVSQNPRHKITKRGQNVTFRCDPISEHNRLYWYRQTLGQGPEFLTYFQNEAQLEKSRLLSDRFSAERPKGSFSTLEIQRTEQGDSAMYLCSSSLEGRGTFFGQGTRLTVV.

This chain joins TRBV6-5 and TRBJ1-2; 8 bases fit TRBD1. V trimming: 0 bases; J trimming: 1 base; junction bases outside the gene matches: 1. Germline V gives CDR1 MNHEY, CDR2 SVGAGI. This CDR3 comprises 15 residues. DNA for the CDR3: TGTGCCAGCAGTTACTCGACAGGGGTTAACTATGGCTACACCTTC. Encoded protein: CASSYSTGVNYGYTF.

V gene TRBV5-1 combines with J gene TRBJ2-1; 8 positions agree with TRBD1. The CDR3 extends over 16 amino acids. CDR1 SGHRS and CDR2 YFSETQ come from the germline V gene. V dropped 4 bases and J dropped 3; count of bases not matched to a gene: 9. This chain's CDR3 is CASSDIQGGGYNEQFF. The CDR3 nucleotides read TGCGCCAGCAGCGATATACAGGGGGGAGGCTACAATGAGCAGTTCTTC.

The gene calls are TRBV15 and TRBJ1-5; no reliable D call. V shed 0 bases and J shed 5 bases, with 11 bases lying between them. Germline values: CDR1 LNHNV, CDR2 YYDKDF (reference sequence). The CDR3 is made up of 15 amino acids. The CDR3 DNA reads TGTGCCACCAGCAGAGATTTCGATGTAGATCAGCCCCAGCATTTT. It yields the protein CATSRDFDVDQPQHF.

This rearrangement joins TRBV10-3 to TRBJ1-6; D is uncertain. CDR1 and CDR2 (germline): ENHRY, SYGVKD. Deletions cut 6 bases from V and 0 bases from J, with 3 bases between. This CDR3 region has 13 residues. CDR3 region: CAIRSSYNSPLHF. The CDR3 nucleotides read TGTGCCATCAGGAGCTCCTATAATTCACCCCTCCACTTT.

The sample holds one count of this clone. Other DNA sequences in this specimen translate into the identical CDR3. CDR3 sequence: CASKQGGAWTEAFF. For the CDR3, the DNA is TGTGCCAGTAAACAGGGGGGCGCTTGGACTGAAGCTTTCTTT. The chain joins TRBV19 to TRBJ1-1; 8 positions agree with TRBD1. This CDR3 has 14 residues. Germline V gene lookup returns CDR1 LNHDA and CDR2 SQIVND (reference sequence). Trimming at V came to 7 bases and at J to 5 bases, leaving 9 bases not matched to a gene.

The chain employs TRBV18 and TRBJ1-1; TRBD1 is a possible D gene (5 bases). Looked up from germline, CDR1 is KGHSH and CDR2 is LQKENI. This CDR3 region has 15 residues. V was shortened by 3 bases and J by 6 bases, with 17 bases between the two germline ends. CDR3: CASSPDYFRDSEAFF. DNA for the CDR3: TGTGCCAGCTCACCCGACTACTTCCGGGACTCTGAAGCTTTCTTT.

This chain uses TRBV11-3 with TRBJ2-3; possibly TRBD2 for D (7 bases). The CDR3 runs 15 residues. CDR1 is SGHNT, CDR2 YENEEA, per germline. Trimming left V 5 bases short and J 2 bases short, with 14 bases between. The CDR3 DNA reads TGTGCCAGCAGCCGGCGGGGGCTAGCCACAGATACGCAGTATTTT. It translates to CASSRRGLATDTQYF.

Only a few counts were recorded for this clone. The chain recombines TRBV25-1 with TRBJ2-7; tentative D call: TRBD1 (5 bases). This CDR3 is built from 15 residues. Germline lookup yields CDR1 MGHDK and CDR2 SYGVNS. V was cut by 2 bases and J by 6 bases, with 17 bases left in between. This chain's CDR3 is CASSERGQSRGEQYF. CDR3 in DNA: TGTGCCAGCAGTGAAAGGGGCCAGTCCCGAGGCGAGCAGTACTTC.